The 30 T cell receptor beta chains below were found in one sample sequenced in a study of shared clonotypes between healthy human individuals. Only CD45RO-negative cells positively selected for CCR7 counted as naive CD8 cells, so terminally differentiated effector memory CD45RA+ cells were excluded. Libraries were prepared by immunoSEQ multiplex PCR; TCRdb keeps only in-frame clonotypes and omits some of them. Among about 2 million clones, roughly 94% were seen once, and the ten largest hold around 1.1%. Sequences were obtained from naive CD8+ T cells sorted from blood. These receptors came from a man between 18 and 29 years old in good health.

The J gene is TRBJ1-5, the V gene TRBV5-1, with no clear D. The ends were cut back, 0 bases at V and 1 base at J, with 17 bases in the middle. The V gene's germline CDR1 is SGHRS and CDR2 YFSETQ. The CDR3 loop spans 18 amino acids. CDR3 loop: CASSLGPRPSKSNQPQHF. The CDR3, as DNA: TGCGCCAGCAGCTTGGGGCCCCGACCTTCAAAGAGCAATCAGCCCCAGCATTTT.

V is TRBV29-1 and J is TRBJ1-3; D not certain. Germline CDR1 reads SQVTM; CDR2 reads ANQGSEA. V was pared by 0 bases and J by 8 bases, with 5 bases between. CDR3 size: 11 residues. The CDR3, as DNA: TGCAGCGTTGAAGACACGGACACCATATATTTT. Its translation: CSVEDTDTIYF.

V gene TRBV10-1 combines with J gene TRBJ2-3; D remains unclear. Trimming pared 3 bases from V and 1 base from J, leaving 11 bases between. In germline, CDR1 is WNHNN, CDR2 SYGVQD (reference sequence). The CDR3 is 15 amino acids. CDR3 amino acids: CASSELVSGTDTQYF. In DNA form, the CDR3 reads TGCGCCAGCAGTGAATTAGTCAGCGGCACAGATACGCAGTATTTT.

Points on this clone: Distinct nucleotide sequences in the sample also encode this CDR3. The chain couples TRBV6-1 to TRBJ2-7; D uncertain. Germline V lookup: CDR1 MNHNS, CDR2 SASEGT. The V end was cut by 6 bases, the J end by 0 bases, with 9 bases between. The CDR3 contains 13 residues. CDR3 sequence reads: CASSPGSSYEQYF. The CDR3 DNA reads TGTGCCAGCAGCCCAGGTAGCTCCTACGAGCAGTACTTC.

This chain connects TRBV7-6 to TRBJ2-7; possible D gene TRBD1, 5 bases. Per germline, CDR1 SGHVS and CDR2 FNYEAQ. The CDR3 totals 13 residues. Trimming pared 5 bases from V and 4 bases from J, leaving 12 bases between. CDR3 DNA: TGTGCCAGCAGCCCCGAAAGGGGTTACGAGCAGTACTTC. As protein: CASSPERGYEQYF.

The rearrangement uses TRBV5-1 and TRBJ2-3; D call uncertain. Trimming took off 4 bases at V and 4 bases at J, with 13 bases between the two ends. Germline V gives CDR1 SGHRS, CDR2 YFSETQ. The CDR3 covers 14 residues. The CDR3: CASSVDIAPDTQYF. As DNA, the CDR3 is TGCGCCAGCAGCGTTGATATCGCCCCAGATACGCAGTATTTT.

CDR3 DNA sequence: TGTGCCAGCAGTTATTTCACAGAAGCGGCCTATGGCTACACCTTC. Translating gives CASSYFTEAAYGYTF. The V gene is TRBV6-5, the J gene TRBJ1-2, with D unresolved. Germline lookup yields CDR1 MNHEY and CDR2 SVGAGI. The CDR3 is made up of 15 amino acids. V was shortened by 3 bases and J by 4 bases, with 15 bases between the two germline ends.

The rearrangement links TRBV7-9 to TRBJ2-5, with 7 positions matching TRBD1. The CDR3 has 16 residues. Looked up from germline, CDR1 is SEHNR and CDR2 is FQNEAQ (reference sequence). The junction had 9 bases not matched to a gene; V was cut back by 5 bases and J by 0 bases. CDR3 loop: CASSPRDSAHQETQYF. Written as DNA, the CDR3 is TGTGCCAGCAGCCCCCGGGACAGTGCCCACCAAGAGACCCAGTACTTC.

Regarding this clone: The same CDR3 also results from other DNA sequences found in this sample. The CDR3 loop is CASSVVQGSTDTQYF. In DNA form, the CDR3 reads TGTGCCAGCAGCGTTGTCCAGGGGAGCACAGATACGCAGTATTTT. This chain joins TRBV9 and TRBJ2-3; D might be TRBD1 (6 bases). Looked up from germline, CDR1 is SGDLS and CDR2 is YYNGEE. V was pared by 2 bases and J by 0 bases, with 10 bases between. The CDR3 length is 15 residues.

The chain is built from TRBV5-4 and TRBJ1-2; a possible D gene is TRBD1 (5 bases). There are 14 residues in the CDR3. CDR1 is SGHNT, CDR2 YYREEE, per germline (reference sequence). V was pared by 0 bases and J by 6 bases, with 12 bases between. Here the CDR3 reads CASSLDRSLNGYTF. Here the CDR3 DNA reads TGTGCCAGCAGCTTGGACAGGTCGTTGAATGGCTACACCTTC.

V and J are TRBV7-2 and TRBJ1-3, with unresolved D. Germline V gives CDR1 SGHTA, CDR2 FQGNSA. V dropped 1 base and J dropped 3 bases, with 19 bases sitting between them. The CDR3 loop spans 18 amino acids. The CDR3 DNA follows: TGTGCCAGCAGCTTAGACAGTAGGGTAGTAGGCAGTGGAAACACCATATATTTT. Residues: CASSLDSRVVGSGNTIYF.

This chain joins TRBV6-5 and TRBJ2-4, with 7 bases aligning to TRBD1. CDR1 is MNHEY, CDR2 SVGAGI, per germline. The CDR3 contains 15 residues. V lost 2 bases and J lost 8; bases outside the gene matches: 9. CDR3 DNA: TGTGCCAGCAGTTACGGGATCTCTGACAGGGACATTCAGTACTTC. Protein: CASSYGISDRDIQYF.

The chain employs TRBV9 and TRBJ1-1; 9 nucleotides align to TRBD1. The CDR3 sequence is 17 residues long. The germline gives CDR1 SGDLS, CDR2 YYNGEE. Trimming at V came to 3 bases and at J to 0 bases, leaving 9 bases not matched to a gene. Here the CDR3 reads CASSAGQGSTVNTEAFF. CDR3 nucleotides: TGTGCCAGCAGCGCAGGACAGGGGTCTACAGTGAACACTGAAGCTTTCTTT. Supplemented by reference TRBV9 and TRBJ1-1, the full variable domain reads DSGVTQTPKHLITATGQRVTLRCSPRSGDLSVYWYQQSLDQGLQFLIQYYNGEERAKGNILERFSAQQFPDLHSELNLSSLELGDSALYFCASSAGQGSTVNTEAFFGQGTRLTVV.

J is TRBJ1-1 and V is TRBV7-9; 8 bases map to TRBD1. The length of the CDR3 is 17 residues. CDR1 SEHNR and CDR2 FQNEAQ come from the germline V gene (reference sequence). The junction had 8 bases not matched to a gene; V was cut back by 1 base and J by 1 base. The CDR3 nucleotides read TGTGCCAGCAGCTTAGGGGGACAGGACCGCAAGAACACTGAAGCTTTCTTT. Protein product: CASSLGGQDRKNTEAFF.

About this clone: Other nucleotide sequences from this sample produce the same CDR3. The CDR3 nucleotides are TGTGCCAGCAGCTTAGATAGAGGGAACGAGCAGTACTTC. Protein product: CASSLDRGNEQYF. The chain recombines TRBV7-9 with TRBJ2-7; D might be TRBD2 (5 bases). Looked up from germline, CDR1 is SEHNR and CDR2 is FQNEAQ (reference sequence). CDR3 length: 13 residues. V dropped 1 base and J dropped 5 bases, with 9 bases sitting between them.

For this clone: One end of the junction is discordant with germline, which a read error may explain. The same CDR3 also results from other DNA sequences found in this sample. The chain combines TRBV5-4 with TRBJ2-2; D is unresolved. This CDR3 is 16 amino acids long. Germline values: CDR1 SGHNT, CDR2 YYREEE (reference sequence). The CDR3 spells CASSLISGSNTGELFF. CDR3 nucleotides: TGTGCCAGCAGCTTAATATCCGGGTCGAACACTGGGGAGCTGTTTTTT.

The chain carries TRBV19 and TRBJ2-1, with D unresolved. Trimming shortened V by 5 bases and J by 0 bases, and 11 bases separated the two germline ends. This CDR3 comprises 15 residues. In germline, CDR1 is LNHDA, CDR2 SQIVND (reference sequence). CDR3 sequence: CASSPSISSYNEQFF. The CDR3 DNA reads as TGTGCCAGTAGTCCCTCAATAAGCTCCTACAATGAGCAGTTCTTC.

The rearrangement uses TRBV4-1 and TRBJ1-3; D might be TRBD1 (5 bases). Trimming shortened V by 3 bases and J by 0 bases, and 15 bases separated the two germline ends. This CDR3 region has 17 residues. The germline V gene encodes CDR1 MGHRA and CDR2 YSYEKL. CDR3 sequence: CASSQAISGFSGNTIYF. For the CDR3, the DNA is TGCGCCAGCAGCCAGGCGATCTCAGGGTTCTCTGGAAACACCATATATTTT.

The V gene is TRBV20-1, the J gene TRBJ2-1; no firm D call. The V end lost 6 bases, the J end lost 3 bases, and 6 bases lay between the germline ends. The CDR3 loop spans 11 amino acids. Germline CDR1 and CDR2: DFQATT and SNEGSKA (reference sequence). The CDR3 here is CSAPYYNEQFF. The CDR3 region has the DNA TGCAGTGCCCCCTACTACAATGAGCAGTTCTTC.

This clone was detected once. V is TRBV11-2 and J is TRBJ2-5; no firm D call. Trimming left V 3 bases short and J 4 bases short, with 12 bases between. The germline CDR1 and CDR2 sequences are SGHAT and FQNNGV. There are 14 residues in the CDR3. The CDR3 sequence is CASSFTGSPETQYF. Here the CDR3 DNA reads TGTGCCAGCAGCTTCACCGGCTCACCAGAGACCCAGTACTTC.

This clone was counted a single time. The chain links TRBV29-1 to TRBJ2-3; 7 bases match TRBD2. With V trimmed by 6 bases and J by 2 bases, 11 bases remained unmatched. There are 15 residues in the CDR3. Germline-derived CDR1 and CDR2 are SQVTM and ANQGSEA. The CDR3 loop is CSVALASSLTDTQYF. DNA of the CDR3: TGCAGCGTCGCACTAGCGAGTTCTCTCACAGATACGCAGTATTTT.

This sequence joins TRBV7-8 and TRBJ2-1; a possible D gene is TRBD2 (6 bases). Looked up from germline, CDR1 is SGHVS and CDR2 is FQNEAQ. The ends were cut back, 5 bases at V and 6 bases at J, with 14 bases in the middle. The CDR3 covers 14 residues. The CDR3 DNA reads TGTGCCAGCAGCGTCCCGGTCGGGGGCAATGAGCAGTTCTTC. Amino acids: CASSVPVGGNEQFF. The variable domain in full, with the rest retrieved from reference TRBV7-8 and TRBJ2-1, is GAGVSQSPRYKVAKRGQDVALRCDPISGHVSLFWYQQALGQGPEFLTYFQNEAQLDKSGLPSDRFFAERPEGSVSTLKIQRTQQEDSAVYLCASSVPVGGNEQFFGPGTRLTVL.

V gene TRBV14 combines with J gene TRBJ2-7; the D is unclear. The CDR3 covers 12 residues. The germline gives CDR1 SGHDN, CDR2 FVKESK. The ends were cut back, 4 bases at V and 6 bases at J, with 10 bases in the middle. DNA of the CDR3: TGTGCCAGCAGCCTCCTAAGAGGCGAGCAGTACTTC. This gives the protein CASSLLRGEQYF.

V gene TRBV29-1 combines with J gene TRBJ1-2; the match to TRBD1 covers 7 bases. Germline lookup yields CDR1 SQVTM and CDR2 ANQGSEA. The ends lost 6 bases at V and 5 bases at J; junction bases unmatched: 12. This CDR3 spans 14 amino acids. This CDR3 is CSVLAGTDIYGYTF. For the CDR3, the DNA is TGCAGCGTGCTCGCCGGGACAGACATATATGGCTACACCTTC.

V gene TRBV7-9 combines with J gene TRBJ1-1; no firm D call. Trimming pared 3 bases from V and 1 base from J, leaving 12 bases between. Germline V CDR1 and CDR2: SEHNR, FQNEAQ (reference sequence). This CDR3 spans 15 amino acids. The DNA of the CDR3 is TGTGCCAGCAGCTTTCCGGGAGATGGGAACACTGAAGCTTTCTTT. It codes for CASSFPGDGNTEAFF.

Concerning this clone: The sample carries other DNA sequences with the same CDR3. The chain carries TRBV18 and TRBJ2-7; D unresolved. This CDR3 contains 12 residues. The V gene lost 6 bases and the J gene lost 3 bases, with 9 bases spanning the gap. Germline CDR1 is KGHSH and CDR2 is LQKENI. CDR3 region: CASSPSIYEQYF. The CDR3 coding sequence is TGTGCCAGCTCCCCCAGTATCTACGAGCAGTACTTC.

CDR3 nucleotides: TGTGCCAGCAGCGCGGACAGTTTCTCTGGAAACACCATATATTTT. Amino acid sequence: CASSADSFSGNTIYF. The chain recombines TRBV9 with TRBJ1-3; D is perhaps TRBD1 (6 bases). Germline V gene lookup returns CDR1 SGDLS and CDR2 YYNGEE. This CDR3 is 15 amino acids long. The germline V and J ends were trimmed by 3 bases and 0 bases, with 10 bases remaining between them.

The V call is TRBV6-5, the J call TRBJ1-3; D uncertain. Trimming removed 2 bases at V and 0 bases at J, with 5 bases between. The CDR3 sequence is 14 residues long. The germline V gene encodes CDR1 MNHEY and CDR2 SVGAGI. DNA of the CDR3: TGTGCCAGCAGTTACGATGCCTCTGGAAACACCATATATTTT. It translates to CASSYDASGNTIYF.

To note about this clone: Within the sample, other DNA sequences also encode this same CDR3. The V gene is TRBV6-1, the J gene TRBJ1-1; TRBD1 matches 11 bases. Germline loops: CDR1 MNHNS, CDR2 SASEGT. The CDR3 sequence is 14 residues long. V dropped 3 bases and J dropped 4; count of bases not matched to a gene: 1. The CDR3 coding sequence is TGTGCCAGCAGTGAGGGGACAGGGGGCACTGAAGCTTTCTTT. This encodes CASSEGTGGTEAFF.

This chain links TRBV11-3 with TRBJ2-1, with 7 bases fitting TRBD2. The CDR3 runs to 14 residues. Germline CDR1 reads SGHNT; CDR2 reads YENEEA. After removal of 2 bases from V and 8 bases from J, the junction contained 6 bases not matched to a gene. The CDR3 is CASSLTGGWDEQFF. Here the CDR3 DNA reads TGTGCCAGCAGCTTAACCGGGGGGTGGGATGAGCAGTTCTTC.